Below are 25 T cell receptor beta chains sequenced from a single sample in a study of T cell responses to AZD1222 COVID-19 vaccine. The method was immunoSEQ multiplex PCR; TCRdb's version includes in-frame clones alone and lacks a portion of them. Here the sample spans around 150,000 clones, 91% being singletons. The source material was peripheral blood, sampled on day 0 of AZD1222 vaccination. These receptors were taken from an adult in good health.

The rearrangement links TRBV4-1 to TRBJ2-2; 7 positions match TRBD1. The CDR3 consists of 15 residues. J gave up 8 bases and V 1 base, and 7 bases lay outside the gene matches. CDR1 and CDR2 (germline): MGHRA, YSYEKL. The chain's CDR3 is CASSQGQGVLGELFF. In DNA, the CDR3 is TGCGCCAGCAGCCAAGGGCAGGGGGTCCTAGGGGAGCTGTTTTTT.

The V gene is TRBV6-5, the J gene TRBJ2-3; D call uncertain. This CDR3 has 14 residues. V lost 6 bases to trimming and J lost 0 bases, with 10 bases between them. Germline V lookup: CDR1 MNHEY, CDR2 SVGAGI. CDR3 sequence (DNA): TGTGCCAGCAGCCAGCTCCAAAGCACAGATACGCAGTATTTT. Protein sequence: CASSQLQSTDTQYF.

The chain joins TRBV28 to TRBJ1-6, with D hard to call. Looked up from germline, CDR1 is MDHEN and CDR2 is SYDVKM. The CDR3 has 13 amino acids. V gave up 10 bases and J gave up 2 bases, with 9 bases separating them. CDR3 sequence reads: CATGRTYNSPLHF. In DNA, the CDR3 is TGTGCCACCGGGCGCACCTATAATTCACCCCTCCACTTT. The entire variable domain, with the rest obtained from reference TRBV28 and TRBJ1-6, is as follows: DVKVTQSSRYLVKRTGEKVFLECVQDMDHENMFWYRQDPGLGLRLIYFSYDVKMKEKGDIPEGYSVSREKKERFSLILESASTNQTSMYLCATGRTYNSPLHFGNGTRLTVT.

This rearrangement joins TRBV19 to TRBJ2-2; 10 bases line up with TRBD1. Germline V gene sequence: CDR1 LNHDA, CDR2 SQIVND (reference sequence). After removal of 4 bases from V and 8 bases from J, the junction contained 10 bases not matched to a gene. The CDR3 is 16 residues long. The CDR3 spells CASSTFRDRGRGELFF. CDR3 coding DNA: TGTGCCAGTAGTACCTTCCGGGACAGGGGTCGTGGGGAGCTGTTTTTT.

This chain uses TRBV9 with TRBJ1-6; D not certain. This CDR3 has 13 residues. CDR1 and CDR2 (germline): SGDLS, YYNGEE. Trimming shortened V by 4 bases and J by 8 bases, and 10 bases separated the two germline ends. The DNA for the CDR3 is TGTGCCAGCAGCTTTACTAGGTATTCACCCCTCCACTTT. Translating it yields CASSFTRYSPLHF. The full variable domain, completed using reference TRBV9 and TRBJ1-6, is DSGVTQTPKHLITATGQRVTLRCSPRSGDLSVYWYQQSLDQGLQFLIQYYNGEERAKGNILERFSAQQFPDLHSELNLSSLELGDSALYFCASSFTRYSPLHFGNGTRLTVT.

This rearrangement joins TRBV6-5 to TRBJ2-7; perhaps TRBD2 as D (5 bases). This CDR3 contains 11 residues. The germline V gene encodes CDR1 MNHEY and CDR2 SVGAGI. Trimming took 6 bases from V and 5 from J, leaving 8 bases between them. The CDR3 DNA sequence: TGTGCCAGCAGGGAGGTCCACGAGCAGTACTTC. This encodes CASREVHEQYF.

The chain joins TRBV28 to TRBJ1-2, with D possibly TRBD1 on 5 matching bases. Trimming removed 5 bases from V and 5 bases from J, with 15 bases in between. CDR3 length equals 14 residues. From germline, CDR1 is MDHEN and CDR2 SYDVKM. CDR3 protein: CASSPLTALYGYTF. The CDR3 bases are TGTGCCAGCAGTCCCCTGACAGCCCTATATGGCTACACCTTC.

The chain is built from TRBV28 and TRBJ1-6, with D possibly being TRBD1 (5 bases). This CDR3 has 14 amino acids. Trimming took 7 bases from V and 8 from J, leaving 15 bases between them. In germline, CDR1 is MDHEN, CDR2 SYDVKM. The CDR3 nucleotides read TGTGCCAGCAACCCCGCAGGGTCGGATTCACCCCTCCACTTT. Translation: CASNPAGSDSPLHF.

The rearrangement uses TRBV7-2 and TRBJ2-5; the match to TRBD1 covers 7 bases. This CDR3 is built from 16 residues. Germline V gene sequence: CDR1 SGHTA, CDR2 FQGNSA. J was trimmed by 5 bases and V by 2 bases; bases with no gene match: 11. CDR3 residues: CASSLNAQGIGETQYF. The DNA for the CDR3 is TGTGCCAGCAGCTTAAATGCACAGGGGATCGGTGAGACCCAGTACTTC.

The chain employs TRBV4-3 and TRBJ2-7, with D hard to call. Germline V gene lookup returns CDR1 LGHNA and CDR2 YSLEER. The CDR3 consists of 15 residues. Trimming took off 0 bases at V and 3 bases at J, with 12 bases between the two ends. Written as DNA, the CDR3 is TGCGCCAGCAGCCAAGAAACTCGCTCCTACTACGAGCAGTACTTC. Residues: CASSQETRSYYEQYF.

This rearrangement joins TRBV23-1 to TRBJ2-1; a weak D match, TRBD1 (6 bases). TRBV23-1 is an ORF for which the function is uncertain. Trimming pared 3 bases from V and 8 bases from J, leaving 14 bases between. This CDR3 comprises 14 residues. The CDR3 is CASSHPRGDDEQFF. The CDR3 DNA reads TGCGCCAGCAGTCATCCCAGGGGCGACGATGAGCAGTTCTTC.

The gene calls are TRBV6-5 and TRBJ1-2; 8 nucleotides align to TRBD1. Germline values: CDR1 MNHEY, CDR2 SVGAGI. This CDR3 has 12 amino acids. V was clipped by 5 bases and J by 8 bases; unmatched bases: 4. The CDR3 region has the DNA TGTGCCAGCAGTCGACAGGGGAGCGGCTACACCTTC. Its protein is CASSRQGSGYTF.

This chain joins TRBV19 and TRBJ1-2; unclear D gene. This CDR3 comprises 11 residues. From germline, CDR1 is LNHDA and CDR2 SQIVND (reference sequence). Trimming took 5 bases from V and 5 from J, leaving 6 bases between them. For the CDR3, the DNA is TGTGCCAGTAGTTCCCTATATGGCTACACCTTC. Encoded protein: CASSSLYGYTF.

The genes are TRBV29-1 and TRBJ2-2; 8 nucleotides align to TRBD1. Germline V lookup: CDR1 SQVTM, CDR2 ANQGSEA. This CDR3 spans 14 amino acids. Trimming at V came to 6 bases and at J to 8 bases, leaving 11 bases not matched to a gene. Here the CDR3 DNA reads TGCAGCGTCCTCAGGACAGGGACTCCAGGGGAGCTGTTTTTT. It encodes CSVLRTGTPGELFF.

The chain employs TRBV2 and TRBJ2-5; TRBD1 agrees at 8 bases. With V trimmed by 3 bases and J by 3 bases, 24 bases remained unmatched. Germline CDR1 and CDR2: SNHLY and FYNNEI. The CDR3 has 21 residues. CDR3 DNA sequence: TGTGCCAGCAGTGACTACAGGGACAGGACCTCCCTACGGACTGTCGAAGAGACCCAGTACTTC. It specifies CASSDYRDRTSLRTVEETQYF.

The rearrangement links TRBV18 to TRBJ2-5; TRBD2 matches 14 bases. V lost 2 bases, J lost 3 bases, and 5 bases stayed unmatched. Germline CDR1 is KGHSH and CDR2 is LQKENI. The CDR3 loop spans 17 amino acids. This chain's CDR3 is CASSPVLTSGREETQYF. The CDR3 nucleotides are TGTGCCAGCTCACCAGTTCTGACTAGCGGGAGGGAAGAGACCCAGTACTTC.

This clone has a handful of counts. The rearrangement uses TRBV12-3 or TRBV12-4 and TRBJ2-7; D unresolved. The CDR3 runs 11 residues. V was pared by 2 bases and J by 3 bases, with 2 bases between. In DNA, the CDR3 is TGTGCCAGCAGTTTATACTACGAGCAGTACTTC. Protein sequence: CASSLYYEQYF.

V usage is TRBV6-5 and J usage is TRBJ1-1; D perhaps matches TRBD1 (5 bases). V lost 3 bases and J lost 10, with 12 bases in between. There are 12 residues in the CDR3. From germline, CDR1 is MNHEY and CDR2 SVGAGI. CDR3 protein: CASSYRAGGAFF. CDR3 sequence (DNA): TGTGCCAGCAGTTATCGAGCGGGGGGAGCTTTCTTT.

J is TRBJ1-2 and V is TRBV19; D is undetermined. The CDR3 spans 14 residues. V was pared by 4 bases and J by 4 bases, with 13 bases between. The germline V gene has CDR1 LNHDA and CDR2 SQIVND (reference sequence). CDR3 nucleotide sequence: TGTGCCAGTAGTAGGGAGACGAGCCTCTATGGCTACACCTTC. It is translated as CASSRETSLYGYTF.

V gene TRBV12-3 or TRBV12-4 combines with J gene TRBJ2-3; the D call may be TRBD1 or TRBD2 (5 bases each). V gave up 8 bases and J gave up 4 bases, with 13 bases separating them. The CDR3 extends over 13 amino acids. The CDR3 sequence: CASRDLISDTQYF. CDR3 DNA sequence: TGTGCCAGCCGGGACCTCATCTCAGATACGCAGTATTTT.

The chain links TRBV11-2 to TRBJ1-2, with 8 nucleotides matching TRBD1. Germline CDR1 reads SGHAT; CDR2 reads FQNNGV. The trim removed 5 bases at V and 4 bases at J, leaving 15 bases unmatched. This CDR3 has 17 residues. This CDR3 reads CASSPVGRRQGFYGYTF. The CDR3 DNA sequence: TGTGCCAGCAGCCCGGTTGGACGCCGACAGGGGTTCTATGGCTACACCTTC.

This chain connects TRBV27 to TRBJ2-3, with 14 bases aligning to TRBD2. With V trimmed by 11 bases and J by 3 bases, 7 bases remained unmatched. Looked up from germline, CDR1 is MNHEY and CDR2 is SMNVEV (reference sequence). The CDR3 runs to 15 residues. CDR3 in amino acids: CAGGTSGSTTDTQYF. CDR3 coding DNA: TGTGCCGGCGGGACTAGCGGGAGTACGACAGATACGCAGTATTTT.

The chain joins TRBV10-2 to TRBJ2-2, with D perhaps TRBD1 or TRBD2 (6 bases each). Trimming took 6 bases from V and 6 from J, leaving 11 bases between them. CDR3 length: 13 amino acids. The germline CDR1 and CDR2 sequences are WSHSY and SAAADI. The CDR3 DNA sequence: TGCGCCAGCAGGGGGGGCGTCGCCGGGGAGCTGTTTTTT. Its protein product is CASRGGVAGELFF.

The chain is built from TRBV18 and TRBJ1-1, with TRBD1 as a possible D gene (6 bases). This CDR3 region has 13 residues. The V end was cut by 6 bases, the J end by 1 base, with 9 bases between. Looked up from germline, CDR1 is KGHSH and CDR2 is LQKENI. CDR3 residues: CASSEGGNTEAFF. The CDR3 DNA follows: TGTGCCAGCTCCGAGGGGGGGAACACTGAAGCTTTCTTT.

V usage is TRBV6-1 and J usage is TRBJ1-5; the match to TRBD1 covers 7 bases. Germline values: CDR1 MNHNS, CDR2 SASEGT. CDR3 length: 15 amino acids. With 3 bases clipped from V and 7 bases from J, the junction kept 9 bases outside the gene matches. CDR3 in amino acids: CASSDRGGGGQPQHF. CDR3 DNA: TGTGCCAGCAGTGATCGGGGAGGGGGCGGGCAGCCCCAGCATTTT.